The rows below give T cell receptor beta chains drawn from one sample of a study of early T cells in non-severe SARS-CoV-2 infection. TCRdb redid the calling of the 5' RACE reads with MiXCR, one entry per CDR3 protein. The data show tens of thousands of distinct CDR3 sequences, with around an eighth seen just once and under 4% held by the top ten. The material sequenced was whole blood. The receptors were sampled from an adult who was a healthcare worker with PCR-confirmed SARS-CoV-2 infection or an uninfected control (not recorded which). Each CDR3 is given with its conserved first and last residue. Fields, in order: D gene, J gene, clone size, V gene, CDR3 DNA, CDR3 protein. The D gene is left open where the match is weak. Only part of the rows carry a size: once, few, many, or a class if the clone is expanded.

>NA|TRBJ1-1|few|TRBV5-1
TGCGCCAGCAGCTGGCGCAGGGATCGTGGTGAAGCTTTCTTT
CASSWRRDRGEAFF
>NA|TRBJ2-7|NA|TRBV7-9
TGTGCCAGCAGCCCCCCCGCGACAGTCTCCTACGAGCAGTACTTC
CASSPPATVSYEQYF
>NA|TRBJ1-6|few|TRBV7-9
TGTGCCAGCAGCTTGGGCCCGCAAAATTCACCCCTCCACTTT
CASSLGPQNSPLHF
>NA|TRBJ1-2|NA|TRBV28
TGTGCCAGCAGTTCTACTGGGACCATATTATATGGCTACACCTTC
CASSSTGTILYGYTF
>NA|TRBJ2-2|few|TRBV9
TGTGCCAGCAGCGTAGAGGTGCTGGTATCGAACACCGGGGAGCTGTTTTTT
CASSVEVLVSNTGELFF
>NA|TRBJ1-1|many|TRBV9
TGTGCCAGCAGGCGGCTGGAGGGGAACACTGAAGCTTTCTTT
CASRRLEGNTEAFF
>NA|TRBJ1-2|few|TRBV3-1
TGTGCCAGCAGCGGAACCAGTCAACGCTATGGCTACACCTTC
CASSGTSQRYGYTF
>NA|TRBJ1-1|NA|TRBV7-9
TGTGCCAGCAGCTTAGATTCGGGCCTCGCTGAAGCTTTGTTT
CASSLDSGLAEALF
>TRBD2|TRBJ2-1|NA|TRBV7-2
TGTGCCAGCAGCTCCTTCGGACTAGCGGGGGGGCAGCGTGAGCAGTTCTTC
CASSSFGLAGGQREQFF
>TRBD1|TRBJ1-4|few|TRBV28
TGTGCCAGCAGGTCTCATCCGGGACAGGGATTTGAACTGTTTTTT
CASRSHPGQGFELFF
>NA|TRBJ1-1|many|TRBV7-3
TGTGCCAGCAGCTTTGGTGGGGAGGCTTTCTTT
CASSFGGEAFF
>NA|TRBJ1-1|few|TRBV20-1
TGCAGTGCCCTAGAGTTTACCAACGCTGAAGCTTTCTTT
CSALEFTNAEAFF
>NA|TRBJ2-3|few|TRBV20-1
TGCAGTGCTGGGGTTTTGACAGATACGCAGTATTTT
CSAGVLTDTQYF
>NA|TRBJ2-7|NA|TRBV6-5
TGTGCCAGCAGTTCTGGGTTACCGACCTACGAGCAGTACTTC
CASSSGLPTYEQYF
>NA|TRBJ2-1|few|TRBV29-1
TGCAGCGCCGTACCAGGACAGAACAATGAGCAGTTCTTC
CSAVPGQNNEQFF
>TRBD2|TRBJ2-1|few|TRBV20-1
TGCAGTGCCGCCCTACTAGCGGGAGGGCCAAATGAGCAGTTCTTC
CSAALLAGGPNEQFF
>NA|TRBJ1-2|NA|TRBV29-1
TGCAGCGTTGAAAGTGGGGCCCAGCATCCTAACTATGGCTACACCTTC
CSVESGAQHPNYGYTF
>TRBD1|TRBJ1-5|few|TRBV20-1
TGCAGTGCCCAGGACAGGGAAGGTCAGCCCCAGCATTTT
CSAQDREGQPQHF